What follows is one T cell receptor beta chain and its context. The sample originates from a study of blood T cell repertoires in COVID-19. Measured with immunoSEQ multiplex PCR; TCRdb has only the in-frame clones, and not every one. The sample records some 41,000 clones, about 88% being singletons. This CDR3 has 14 amino acids. Germline V gives CDR1 SGHNT, CDR2 YYREEE (reference sequence). V lost 2 bases and J 3 bases, leaving 12 bases between the germline ends. The sequenced material came from peripheral blood. The chain carries TRBV5-4 and TRBJ2-7; D perhaps matches TRBD2 (5 bases). This TCR came from a man aged 55-75 years with active COVID-19. The CDR3 coding sequence is TGTGCCAGCAGCTTAGAGGGATATTACTACGAGCAGTACTTC. This gives the protein CASSLEGYYYEQYF.